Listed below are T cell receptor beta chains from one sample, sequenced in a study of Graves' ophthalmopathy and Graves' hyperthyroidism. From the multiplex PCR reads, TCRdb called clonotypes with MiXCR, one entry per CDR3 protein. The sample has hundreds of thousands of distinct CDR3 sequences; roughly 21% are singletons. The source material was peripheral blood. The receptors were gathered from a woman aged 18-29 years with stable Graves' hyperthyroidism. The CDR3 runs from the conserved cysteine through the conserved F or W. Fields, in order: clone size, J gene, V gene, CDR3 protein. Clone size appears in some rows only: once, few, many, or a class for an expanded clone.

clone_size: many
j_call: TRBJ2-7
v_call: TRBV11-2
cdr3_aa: CASREGQFLYEQYF

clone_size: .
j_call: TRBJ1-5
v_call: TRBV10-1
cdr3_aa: CASSEGQILPQHF

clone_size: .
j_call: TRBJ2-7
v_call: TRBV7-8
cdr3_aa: CASKLAVSSYEQYF

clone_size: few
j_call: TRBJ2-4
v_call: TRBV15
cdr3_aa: CATSRDRSGSRQTKYF

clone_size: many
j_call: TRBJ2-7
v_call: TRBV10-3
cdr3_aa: CAISLSDYEQYF

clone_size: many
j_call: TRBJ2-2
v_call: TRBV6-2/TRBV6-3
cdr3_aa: CASSLGTSVTGELFF

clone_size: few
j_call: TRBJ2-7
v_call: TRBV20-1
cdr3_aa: CSAPSGNPYEQYF

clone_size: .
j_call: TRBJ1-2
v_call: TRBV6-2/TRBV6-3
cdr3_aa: CASRDRGRDGYTF

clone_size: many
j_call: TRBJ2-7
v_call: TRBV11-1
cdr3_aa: CASSLNRHDEQYF

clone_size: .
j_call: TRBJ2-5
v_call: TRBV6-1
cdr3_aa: CASRAGPVGTQYF

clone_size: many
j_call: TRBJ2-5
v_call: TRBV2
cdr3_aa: CASSVTSVQETQYF

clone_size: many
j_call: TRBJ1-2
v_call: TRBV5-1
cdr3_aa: CASSPGQGTNYGYTF

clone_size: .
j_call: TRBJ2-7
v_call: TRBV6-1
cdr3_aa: CASSPPGRGPDEQYF

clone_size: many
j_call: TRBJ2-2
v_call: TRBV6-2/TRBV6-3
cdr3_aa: CASTILAGGTLNTGELFF

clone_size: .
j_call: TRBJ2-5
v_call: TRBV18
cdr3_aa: CASSPPSKVETQYF

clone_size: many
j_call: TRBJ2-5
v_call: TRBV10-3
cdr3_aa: CATRPGTGSEETQYF

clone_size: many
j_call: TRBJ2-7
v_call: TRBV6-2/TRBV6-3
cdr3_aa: CASSLGRALFYEQYF

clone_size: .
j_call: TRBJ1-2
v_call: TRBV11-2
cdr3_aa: CASSNPGTGRDYTF

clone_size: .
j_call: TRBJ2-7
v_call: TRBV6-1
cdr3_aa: CASSTSGGYYEQYF

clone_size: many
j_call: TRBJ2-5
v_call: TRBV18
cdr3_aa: CASSRDAEETQYF

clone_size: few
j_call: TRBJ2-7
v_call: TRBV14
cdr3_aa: CASSHSLAGGYVQYF

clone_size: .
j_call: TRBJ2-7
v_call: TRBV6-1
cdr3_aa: CASGDAYSYEQYF

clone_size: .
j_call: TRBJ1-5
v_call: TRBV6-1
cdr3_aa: CASSVTRPNSNQPQHF

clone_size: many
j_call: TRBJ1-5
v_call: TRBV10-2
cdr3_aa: CASRGIGVHNQPQHF

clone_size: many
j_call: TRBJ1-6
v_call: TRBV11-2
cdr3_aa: CASSAGPRDSPLHF

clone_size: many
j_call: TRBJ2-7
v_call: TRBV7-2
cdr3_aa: CASSLQGPQSGQYF

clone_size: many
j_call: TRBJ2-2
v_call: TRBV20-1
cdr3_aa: CSARQREFTGELFF

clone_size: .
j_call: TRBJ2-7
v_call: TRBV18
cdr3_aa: CASSPKQGSYEQYF

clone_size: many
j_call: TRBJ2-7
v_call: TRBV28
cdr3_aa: CASSAGLDYEQYF

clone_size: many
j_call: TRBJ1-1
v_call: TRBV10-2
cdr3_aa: CASGRSRGLDTEAFF

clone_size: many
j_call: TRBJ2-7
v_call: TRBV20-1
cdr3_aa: CSARVRELEQYF

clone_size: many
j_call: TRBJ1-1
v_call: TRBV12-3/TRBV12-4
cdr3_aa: CASSPPGPGNTEAFF

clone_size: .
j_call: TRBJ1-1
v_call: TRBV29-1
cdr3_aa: CSVEWITEAFF

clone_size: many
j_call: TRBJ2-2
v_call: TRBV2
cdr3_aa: CASKSIDTGELFF

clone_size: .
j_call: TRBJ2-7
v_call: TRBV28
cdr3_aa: CASRTLGDEQYF

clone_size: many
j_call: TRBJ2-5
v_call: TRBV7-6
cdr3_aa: CASSLQAETQYF

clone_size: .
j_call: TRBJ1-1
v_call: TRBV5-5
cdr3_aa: CASSFQAGGTEAFF

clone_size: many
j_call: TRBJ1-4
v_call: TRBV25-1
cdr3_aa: CASSVVSGDTYATNEKLFF

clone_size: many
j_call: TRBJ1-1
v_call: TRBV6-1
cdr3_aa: CASSADLGGTEAFF

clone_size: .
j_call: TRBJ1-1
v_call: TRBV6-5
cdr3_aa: CASVKGETEAFF

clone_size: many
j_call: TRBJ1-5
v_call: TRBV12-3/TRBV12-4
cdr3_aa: CASSTYLGGNQPQHF

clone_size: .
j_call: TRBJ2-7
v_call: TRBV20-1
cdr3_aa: CSARLGGQSYEQYF

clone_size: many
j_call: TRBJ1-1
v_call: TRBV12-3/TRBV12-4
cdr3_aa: CASRGQQGWTEAFF

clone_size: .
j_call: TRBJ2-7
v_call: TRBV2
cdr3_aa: CASSDKDRVGEQYF

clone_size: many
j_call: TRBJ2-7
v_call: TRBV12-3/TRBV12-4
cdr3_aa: CASSFKGLGEQYF

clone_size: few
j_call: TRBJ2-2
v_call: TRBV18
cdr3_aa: CASSPQAAGDTGELFF

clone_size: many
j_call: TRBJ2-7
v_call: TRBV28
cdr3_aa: CASSRGGAGYEQYF

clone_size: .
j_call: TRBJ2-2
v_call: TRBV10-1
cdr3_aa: CASRPGQGGPRPGELFF

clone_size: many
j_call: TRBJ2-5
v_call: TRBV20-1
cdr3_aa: CSAAPDRHQETQYF

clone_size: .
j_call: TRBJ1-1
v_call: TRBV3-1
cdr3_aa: CASSQGSNPEAFF